The clone carrying this T cell receptor (beta chain) came up a few times. Assay: immunoSEQ multiplex PCR; the TCRdb copy retains only in-frame clones and omits some. The table has around 99,000 clones, 90% seen once. In germline, CDR1 is DFQATT, CDR2 SNEGSKA (reference sequence). With 3 bases removed from V and 4 bases from J, the gap between germline ends came to 9 bases. This CDR3 contains 12 residues. This record belongs to a study of control samples from healthy donors and cancer patients. The sample taken for sequencing was blood. The chain uses TRBV20-1 and TRBJ1-2; D unresolved. This receptor was identified in a human donor in good health. The donor label of this sample is uncertain. CDR3 region: CSASNSGYGYTF. The CDR3 nucleotides are TGCAGTGCTAGTAATAGCGGCTATGGCTACACCTTC.